This T cell receptor (beta chain) was sequenced in a study of tumor-infiltrating lymphocytes in primary liver carcinoma. This CDR3 is built from 11 residues. V lost 9 bases and J 4 bases, leaving 8 bases between the germline ends. The germline V gene has CDR1 MDHEN and CDR2 SYDVKM. Starting material of 500 ng total RNA yielded TCR beta cDNA via a constant-region primer. Amplification in three nested multiplex PCR rounds with slightly modified ARM-PCR gave rise to TCR beta libraries. TRBV1-TRBV30 forward primers and a C-beta reverse primer were used in the first two PCR rounds, which each ran for 10 cycles. Via MiXCR, TCRdb re-called the multiplex PCR reads, giving one row per CDR3 protein. The sample includes 150,000 to 200,000 distinct CDR3 sequences, less than 65% of them seen just once. Germline DNA was extracted too, while blood RNA derived from unsorted whole blood.

The chain employs TRBV28 and TRBJ2-3; D not certain. This TCR was recovered from a woman aged 55-69 years with primary liver carcinoma and hepatitis B virus infection. The sequenced material came from peripheral blood. DNA of the CDR3: TGTGCCAGGAACCGGGCAGATACGCAGTATTTT. Translated, it gives CARNRADTQYF.